These 11 T cell receptor beta chains share one sample of origin, sequenced in a study of vaccination effects on CD4 cells after COVID-19. Antigens for these TCRs are unknown. The protocol was immunoSEQ multiplex PCR, while the TCRdb copy is restricted to in-frame clones and leaves out a portion. The sample includes 68,000 or so clones, 75% to 90% of them seen just once. Prior to sequencing, the ViraFEST assay stimulated PBMC with viral peptide pools, which expanded the antigen-specific CD4+ T cells. Culture lasted roughly 9 days before CD4+ T cell isolation. None of these healthy vaccinees had been infected with SARS-CoV-2 before vaccination. The source material was CD4+ T cells from PBMCs cultured with SARS-CoV-2 spike peptides, sampled before COVID-19 vaccination. The receptors come from a human donor who received a COVID-19 vaccine.

The gene calls are TRBV5-1 and TRBJ1-3; 8 bases are a match to TRBD1. Germline trimming cut 0 bases from V and 0 bases from J; bases unmatched to any gene: 5. The CDR3 extends over 17 amino acids. From germline, CDR1 is SGHRS and CDR2 YFSETQ. The CDR3 DNA is TGCGCCAGCAGCTTGGGGACAGGGCTTCTCTCTGGAAACACCATATATTTT. Amino acids: CASSLGTGLLSGNTIYF.

The chain carries TRBV19 and TRBJ1-3; maybe TRBD1 (6 bases). This CDR3 has 14 residues. CDR1 is LNHDA, CDR2 SQIVND, per germline (reference sequence). The V gene lost 7 bases and the J gene lost 1 base, with 11 bases spanning the gap. The CDR3 protein is CASNRELSGNTIYF. The CDR3, as DNA: TGTGCCAGTAACAGGGAACTATCTGGAAACACCATATATTTT.

The chain combines TRBV27 with TRBJ2-3, with 8 positions matching TRBD1. Looked up from germline, CDR1 is MNHEY and CDR2 is SMNVEV (reference sequence). The CDR3 spans 18 residues. Losses at the gene ends were 1 base for V and 4 bases for J; bases not matched to a gene: 13. The CDR3 loop reads CASSLWGGGRGLADTQYF. The CDR3 DNA sequence: TGTGCCAGCAGTTTATGGGGCGGAGGCAGGGGGCTTGCAGATACGCAGTATTTT.

V is TRBV9 and J is TRBJ1-6, with D hard to call. CDR3 size: 14 residues. In germline, CDR1 is SGDLS, CDR2 YYNGEE. V lost 0 bases and J 7 bases, leaving 8 bases between the germline ends. CDR3 in amino acids: CASSVVAENSPLHF. CDR3 nucleotides: TGTGCCAGCAGCGTAGTGGCAGAGAATTCACCCCTCCACTTT.

CDR3: CASTSSPNTEAFF. Here the CDR3 DNA reads TGTGCCAGCACAAGCTCGCCGAACACTGAAGCTTTCTTT. The rearrangement links TRBV2 to TRBJ1-1; D gene unclear. Trimming pared 7 bases from V and 1 base from J, leaving 10 bases between. The CDR3 runs to 13 residues. Germline CDR1 reads SNHLY; CDR2 reads FYNNEI.

The chain couples TRBV11-2 to TRBJ1-1; unclear D gene. Germline V gene sequence: CDR1 SGHAT, CDR2 FQNNGV. The germline V and J ends were trimmed by 0 bases and 1 base, with 9 bases remaining between them. This CDR3 contains 15 residues. The CDR3 spells CASSLDLSGNTEAFF. CDR3 in DNA: TGTGCCAGCAGCTTAGACCTTTCAGGGAACACTGAAGCTTTCTTT.

This clone was seen a handful of times. The chain couples TRBV6-5 to TRBJ1-1; 8 bases map to TRBD1. This CDR3 is built from 13 residues. CDR1 MNHEY and CDR2 SVGAGI come from the germline V gene. The junction had 3 bases not matched to a gene; V was cut back by 5 bases and J by 4 bases. CDR3 coding DNA: TGTGCCAGCAGTCGACAGGGGATCACTGAAGCTTTCTTT. It is translated as CASSRQGITEAFF.

CDR3 amino acids: CASSLVNTEAFF. CDR3 DNA: TGTGCCAGCAGTCTGGTGAACACTGAAGCTTTCTTT. V and J are TRBV28 and TRBJ1-1, with D uncertain. The CDR3 contains 12 residues. The V and J ends lost 5 bases and 0 bases respectively, with 4 bases between them. The V gene's germline CDR1 is MDHEN and CDR2 SYDVKM.

This sequence joins TRBV20-1 and TRBJ2-2, with D possibly matching TRBD1 (5 bases). The CDR3 is made up of 11 amino acids. The V end lost 5 bases, the J end lost 8 bases, and 9 bases lay between the germline ends. The germline gives CDR1 DFQATT, CDR2 SNEGSKA (reference sequence). The CDR3 loop is CSAVRTGELFF. The CDR3 DNA reads TGCAGTGCTGTAAGGACAGGGGAGCTGTTTTTT.

This chain joins TRBV27 and TRBJ1-5; 7 bases line up with TRBD1. Trimming cost V 5 bases and J 5 bases; bases outside gene matches: 9. The V gene's germline CDR1 is MNHEY and CDR2 SMNVEV (reference sequence). The CDR3 is 15 amino acids. The CDR3 loop is CASSTRQGRDQPQHF. DNA for the CDR3: TGTGCCAGCAGTACAAGACAGGGCCGGGATCAGCCCCAGCATTTT.

Details on this clone: The junction and the germline gene differ at one end; a read error may be behind it. The rearrangement joins TRBV3-1 (or the pseudogene TRBV3-2) to TRBJ2-1; D is ambiguous. CDR1 and CDR2 from the germline V gene are LGHDT and YNNKEL (reference sequence). The CDR3 extends over 12 amino acids. The DNA of the CDR3 is TGTGCCAGCAGCCAAATACAGAATGGGCAGTTCTTC. Its translation: CASSQIQNGQFF.